These 9 T cell receptor beta chains came from one sample sequenced in a study of OX40 agonist ivuxolimab in advanced cancers. Sequencing used immunoSEQ multiplex PCR; TCRdb keeps in-frame clones, though not all of them. This table holds roughly 80,000 clones, 70% to 90% found once. This specimen was CD4+ or CD8+ T cells sorted from blood, taken in a trial of the OX40 agonist ivuxolimab. These receptors were obtained from an adult with an advanced solid tumor such as melanoma, head and neck, liver or kidney cancer.

The chain employs TRBV9 and TRBJ1-1; D ambiguous. CDR3 size: 13 residues. The V gene lost 0 bases and the J gene lost 8 bases, with 11 bases spanning the gap. Germline values: CDR1 SGDLS, CDR2 YYNGEE. CDR3 in DNA: TGTGCCAGCAGCGTAGACCAGCTAGCAGAAGCTTTCTTT. Translated, it gives CASSVDQLAEAFF.

The chain carries TRBV6-1 and TRBJ1-6; 9 positions agree with TRBD1. Trimming at V came to 0 bases and at J to 10 bases, leaving 4 bases not matched to a gene. Germline CDR1 and CDR2: MNHNS and SASEGT. The CDR3 runs 15 residues. The CDR3 region is CASSEAGTGSSPLHF. CDR3 DNA: TGTGCCAGCAGTGAAGCCGGGACAGGGAGCTCACCCCTCCACTTT.

The V gene is TRBV2, the J gene TRBJ1-2; 10 bases match TRBD1. After removal of 6 bases from V and 7 bases from J, the junction contained 5 bases not matched to a gene. This CDR3 has 13 residues. Per germline, CDR1 SNHLY and CDR2 FYNNEI. The CDR3 bases are TGTGCCAGCAGCCAGGGACAGGGGCTTGGCTACACCTTC. Translation gives CASSQGQGLGYTF.

The J gene is TRBJ2-3, the V gene TRBV6-5; TRBD2 aligns across 7 bases. The CDR3 sequence is 15 residues long. V lost 5 bases, J lost 3 bases, and 8 bases stayed unmatched. Germline lookup yields CDR1 MNHEY and CDR2 SVGAGI. Here the CDR3 reads CASSGKREGTDTQYF. CDR3 in DNA: TGTGCCAGCAGTGGAAAGAGGGAGGGGACAGATACGCAGTATTTT.

The V gene is TRBV5-1, the J gene TRBJ2-7, with 11 bases lining up with TRBD1. After removal of 3 bases from V and 4 bases from J, the junction contained 9 bases not matched to a gene. The germline V gene encodes CDR1 SGHRS and CDR2 YFSETQ. CDR3 length: 16 amino acids. CDR3 bases: TGCGCCAGCAGCTCGAACTCCGGGACAGGGGGGTACGAGCAGTACTTC. This gives the protein CASSSNSGTGGYEQYF.

This clone was counted only a few times. The CDR3 spells CASRGGGYGYTF. The CDR3 DNA is TGTGCCAGCCGGGGGGGCGGTTATGGCTACACCTTC. The rearrangement uses TRBV6-5 and TRBJ1-2; weak D call: TRBD1 (6 bases). Deletions cut 8 bases from V and 5 bases from J, with 12 bases between. This CDR3 has 12 residues. Germline V CDR1 and CDR2: MNHEY, SVGAGI.

The chain recombines TRBV6-5 with TRBJ2-7; TRBD1 matches at 10 bases. Per the germline V gene, CDR1 is MNHEY and CDR2 is SVGAGI. V lost 4 bases, J lost 4 bases, and 7 bases stayed unmatched. The CDR3 is 15 amino acids. In DNA, the CDR3 is TGTGCCAGCAGTTCCCTTGGGACAGGGGTATACGAGCAGTACTTC. This gives the protein CASSSLGTGVYEQYF.

The rearrangement joins TRBV5-1 to TRBJ2-4; D unclear. The germline V and J ends were trimmed by 4 bases and 4 bases, with 9 bases remaining between them. The germline V gene has CDR1 SGHRS and CDR2 YFSETQ. The CDR3 covers 13 residues. The CDR3 spells CASSLPQKNIQYF. CDR3 coding DNA: TGCGCCAGCAGCCTACCACAGAAAAACATTCAGTACTTC.

The chain links TRBV30 to TRBJ1-2; D may be TRBD1 (6 bases). V lost 2 bases and J lost 7, with 17 bases in between. This CDR3 is 14 amino acids long. The germline V gene encodes CDR1 GTSNPN and CDR2 SVGIG (reference sequence). Here the CDR3 DNA reads TGTGCCTGGAGTCCCATCCAAGGGGGAGGTGGCTACACCTTC. It is translated as CAWSPIQGGGGYTF.